This TCR beta chain appears in the sequencing data of a study of T cells in Graves' hyperthyroidism and ophthalmopathy. Graves' hyperthyroidism was deemed stable absent ophthalmopathy progression within 18 months. Those with hyperthyroidism were 18 to 65 years old, newly diagnosed, and ill for under 2 months. In the case of this clonotype: Its specificity is unknown.

RNA transcripts yielded amplified TCR beta CDR3 regions. In the first-round RT-PCR of the TCR CDR3, the HTBI primer set was used. TCRdb ran MiXCR on the multiplex PCR reads and lists one entry per CDR3 protein. The data show 560,000 or so distinct CDR3 sequences, around 42% seen once. General study results and limits: Expanded thyroid clonotypes (above 0.001) were mostly also found in blood. Model predictions of ophthalmopathy came a median approximately seven months before onset.

The sequence was collected from a woman between 18 and 30 years old with Graves' hyperthyroidism. Material for sequencing was peripheral blood or thyroid tissue (not recorded which).

CDR3 amino acids: CATSREVGPEAFF. The CDR3 DNA follows: TGTGCCACCAGCAGAGAAGTAGGGCCCGAAGCTTTCTTT. The V and J genes are TRBV15 and TRBJ1-1, with D uncertain. CDR3 length: 13 residues. V lost 0 bases to trimming and J lost 8 bases, with 10 bases between them. Germline values: CDR1 LNHNV, CDR2 YYDKDF (reference sequence).